This TCR beta chain appears in the sequencing data of a study of cytomegalovirus exposure and HLA in healthy donors. Study-wide context: Around 80 million unique TCR sequences came from HLA-typed donors in an early release. Overall study results and limits: A reported reduction in N-insertions relative to the approximately 670-donor mean was seen in an Asian-associated ancestry cluster in a later analysis. Confirmation was obtained in vitro that a few CMV-associated chains are specific for CMV antigens.

About this clone itself: The antigen is not known.

13 Jbeta primers and 60 Vbeta primers were used for the PCR. Repertoires were generated with immunoSEQ multiplex PCR, while TCRdb's copy carries only in-frame clones and drops some. The table includes over 100,000 clones, roughly 83% detected once. Trimming removed 6 bases from V and 2 bases from J; junction bases left unmatched: 4. Germline V lookup: CDR1 SEHNR, CDR2 FQNEAQ (reference sequence). The CDR3 has 14 amino acids. The receptor's source is a man aged 40-50 years in good health and CMV-seronegative. The chain recombines TRBV7-9 with TRBJ2-3; 8 bases match TRBD1. Sequenced material: PBMCs. The CDR3 nucleotides read TGTGCCAGCAGGAAGGACAGGGACACAGATACGCAGTATTTT. Amino acids: CASRKDRDTDTQYF.